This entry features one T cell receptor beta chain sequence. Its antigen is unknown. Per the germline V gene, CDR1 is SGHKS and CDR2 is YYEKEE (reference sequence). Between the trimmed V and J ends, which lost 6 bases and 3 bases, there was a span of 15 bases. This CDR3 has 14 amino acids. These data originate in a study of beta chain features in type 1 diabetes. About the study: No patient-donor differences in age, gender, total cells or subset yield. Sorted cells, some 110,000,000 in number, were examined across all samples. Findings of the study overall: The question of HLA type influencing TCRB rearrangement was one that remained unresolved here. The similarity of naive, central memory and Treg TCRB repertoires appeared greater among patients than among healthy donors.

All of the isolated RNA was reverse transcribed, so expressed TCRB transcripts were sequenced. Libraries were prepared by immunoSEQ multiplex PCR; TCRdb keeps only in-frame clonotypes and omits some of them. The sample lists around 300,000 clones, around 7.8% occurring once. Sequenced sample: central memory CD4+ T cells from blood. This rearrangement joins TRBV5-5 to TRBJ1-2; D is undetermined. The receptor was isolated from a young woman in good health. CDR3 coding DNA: TGTGCCAGCAAAAAATCCATCGGAGACTATGGCTACACCTTC. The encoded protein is CASKKSIGDYGYTF. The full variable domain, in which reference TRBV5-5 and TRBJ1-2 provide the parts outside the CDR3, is DAGVTQSPTHLIKTRGQQVTLRCSPISGHKSVSWYQQVLGQGPQFIFQYYEKEERGRGNFPDRFSARQFPNYSSELNVNALLLGDSALYLCASKKSIGDYGYTFGSGTRLTVV.